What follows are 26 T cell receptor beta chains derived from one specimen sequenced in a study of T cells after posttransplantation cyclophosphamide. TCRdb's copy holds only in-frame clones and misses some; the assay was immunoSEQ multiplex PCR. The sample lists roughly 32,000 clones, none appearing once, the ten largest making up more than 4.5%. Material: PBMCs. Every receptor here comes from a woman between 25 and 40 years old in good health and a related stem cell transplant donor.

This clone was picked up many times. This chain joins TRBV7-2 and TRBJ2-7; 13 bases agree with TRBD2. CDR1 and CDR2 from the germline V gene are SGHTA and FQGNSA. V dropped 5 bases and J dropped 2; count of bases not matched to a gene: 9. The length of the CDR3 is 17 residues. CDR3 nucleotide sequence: TGTGCCAGCAGCCGCATTAGGACTAGCGGGGGAACCTACGAGCAGTACTTC. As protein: CASSRIRTSGGTYEQYF.

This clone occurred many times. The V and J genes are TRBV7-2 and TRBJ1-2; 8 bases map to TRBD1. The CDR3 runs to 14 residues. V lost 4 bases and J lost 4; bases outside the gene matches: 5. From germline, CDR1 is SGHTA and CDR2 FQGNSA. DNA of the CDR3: TGTGCCAGCAGCTCCGACAGGGGACCCTATGGCTACACCTTC. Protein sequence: CASSSDRGPYGYTF. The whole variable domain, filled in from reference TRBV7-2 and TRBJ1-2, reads GAGVSQSPSNKVTEKGKDVELRCDPISGHTALYWYRQSLGQGLEFLIYFQGNSAPDKSGLPSDRFSAERTGGSVSTLTIQRTQQEDSAVYLCASSSDRGPYGYTFGSGTRLTVV.

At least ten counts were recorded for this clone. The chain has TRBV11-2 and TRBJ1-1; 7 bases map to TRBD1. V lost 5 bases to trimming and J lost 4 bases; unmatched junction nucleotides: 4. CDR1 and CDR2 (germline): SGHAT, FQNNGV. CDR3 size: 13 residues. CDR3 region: CASSPNRGTEAFF. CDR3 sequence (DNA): TGTGCCAGCAGCCCTAACAGGGGCACTGAAGCTTTCTTT.

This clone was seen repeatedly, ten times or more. CDR3 in amino acids: CASSHSPNQPQHF. The CDR3 DNA is TGTGCCAGCAGCCACAGTCCGAATCAGCCCCAGCATTTT. The rearrangement links TRBV14 to TRBJ1-5; no reliable D call. The CDR3 covers 13 residues. Germline CDR1 and CDR2: SGHDN and FVKESK. V lost 3 bases to trimming and J lost 4 bases, with 7 bases between them.

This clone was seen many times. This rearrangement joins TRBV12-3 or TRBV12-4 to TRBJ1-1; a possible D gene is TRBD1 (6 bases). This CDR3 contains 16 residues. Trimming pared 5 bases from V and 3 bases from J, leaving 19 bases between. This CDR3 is CASSLSTGYVDTEAFF. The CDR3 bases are TGTGCCAGCAGTCTTTCGACAGGATATGTCGACACTGAAGCTTTCTTT.

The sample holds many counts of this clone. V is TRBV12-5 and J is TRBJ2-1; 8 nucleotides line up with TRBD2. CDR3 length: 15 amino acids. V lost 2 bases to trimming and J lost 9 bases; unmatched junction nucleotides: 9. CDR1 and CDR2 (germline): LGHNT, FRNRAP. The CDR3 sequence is CASGLPGGRRGEQFF. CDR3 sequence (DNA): TGTGCTAGTGGTTTGCCGGGGGGGCGACGGGGTGAGCAGTTCTTC.

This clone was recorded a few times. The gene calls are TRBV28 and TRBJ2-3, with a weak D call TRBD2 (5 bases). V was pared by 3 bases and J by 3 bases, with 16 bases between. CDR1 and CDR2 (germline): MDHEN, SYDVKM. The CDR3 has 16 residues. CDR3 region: CASSLVTGSRTDTQYF. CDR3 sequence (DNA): TGTGCCAGCAGTTTGGTGACGGGGTCGAGGACAGATACGCAGTATTTT.

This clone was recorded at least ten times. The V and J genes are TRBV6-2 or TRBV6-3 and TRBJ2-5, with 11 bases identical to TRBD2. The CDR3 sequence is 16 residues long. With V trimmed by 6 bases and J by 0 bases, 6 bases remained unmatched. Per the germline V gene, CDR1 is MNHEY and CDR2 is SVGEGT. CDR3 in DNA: TGTGCCAGCAGGAGGACTAGCGGGCGGTACCAAGAGACCCAGTACTTC. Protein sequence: CASRRTSGRYQETQYF.

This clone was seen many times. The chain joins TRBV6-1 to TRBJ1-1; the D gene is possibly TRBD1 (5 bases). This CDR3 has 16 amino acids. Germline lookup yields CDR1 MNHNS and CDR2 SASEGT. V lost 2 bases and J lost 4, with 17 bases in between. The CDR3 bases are TGTGCCAGCAGTGAATTTCTGGGGCCGAAGGGCACTGAAGCTTTCTTT. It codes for CASSEFLGPKGTEAFF.

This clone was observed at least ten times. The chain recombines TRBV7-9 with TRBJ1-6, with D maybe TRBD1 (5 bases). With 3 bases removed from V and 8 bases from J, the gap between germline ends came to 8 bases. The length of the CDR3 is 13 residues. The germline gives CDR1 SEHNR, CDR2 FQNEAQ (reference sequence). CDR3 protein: CASSLGGDSPLHF. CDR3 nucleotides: TGTGCCAGCAGCTTGGGAGGGGATTCACCCCTCCACTTT.

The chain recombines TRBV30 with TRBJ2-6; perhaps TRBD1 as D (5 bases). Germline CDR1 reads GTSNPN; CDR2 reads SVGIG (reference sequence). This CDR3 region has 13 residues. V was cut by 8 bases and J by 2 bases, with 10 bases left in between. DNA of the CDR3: TGTGCCGTCTCAGGGCCTGGGGCCAACGTCCTGACTTTC. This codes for CAVSGPGANVLTF.

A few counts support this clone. CDR3 sequence (DNA): TGTGCCAGCAGCGTAGGGGGCCACACCGGGGAGCTGTTTTTT. Protein: CASSVGGHTGELFF. This sequence joins TRBV9 and TRBJ2-2; tentative D call: TRBD1 (5 bases). Deletions cut 0 bases from V and 3 bases from J, with 6 bases between. The CDR3 contains 14 residues. Germline lookup yields CDR1 SGDLS and CDR2 YYNGEE.

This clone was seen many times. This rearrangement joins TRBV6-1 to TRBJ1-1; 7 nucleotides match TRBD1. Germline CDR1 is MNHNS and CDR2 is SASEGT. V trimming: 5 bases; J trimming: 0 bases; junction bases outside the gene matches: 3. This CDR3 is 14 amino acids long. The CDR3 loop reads CASSRDRVNTEAFF. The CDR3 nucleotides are TGTGCCAGCAGTCGAGACAGGGTGAACACTGAAGCTTTCTTT.

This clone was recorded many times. CDR3 DNA: TGTGCCAGCACGGGACAGGGAAGGATGAACACTGAAGCTTTCTTT. Translation: CASTGQGRMNTEAFF. The chain combines TRBV6-5 with TRBJ1-1, with 9 bases aligning to TRBD1. V was clipped by 7 bases and J by 0 bases; unmatched bases: 6. The CDR3 has 15 amino acids. Looked up from germline, CDR1 is MNHEY and CDR2 is SVGAGI.

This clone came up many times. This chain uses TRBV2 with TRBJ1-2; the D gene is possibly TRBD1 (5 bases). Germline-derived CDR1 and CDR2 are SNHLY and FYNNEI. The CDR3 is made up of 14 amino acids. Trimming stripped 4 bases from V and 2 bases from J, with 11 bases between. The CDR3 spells CASSGGRANYGYTF. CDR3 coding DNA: TGTGCCAGCAGTGGTGGCAGGGCGAACTATGGCTACACCTTC.

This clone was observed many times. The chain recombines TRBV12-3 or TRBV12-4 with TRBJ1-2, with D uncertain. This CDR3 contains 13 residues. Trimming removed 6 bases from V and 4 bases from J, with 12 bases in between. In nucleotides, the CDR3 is TGTGCCAGCAGCGTAAACGGCGGCTATGGCTACACCTTC. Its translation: CASSVNGGYGYTF.

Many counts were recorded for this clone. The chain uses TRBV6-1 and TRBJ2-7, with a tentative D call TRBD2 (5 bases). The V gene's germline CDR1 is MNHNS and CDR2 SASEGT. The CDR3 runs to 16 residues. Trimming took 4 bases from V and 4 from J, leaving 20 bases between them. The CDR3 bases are TGTGCCAGCAGTGTTCCTATCAGATCCGGCGGGTACGAGCAGTACTTC. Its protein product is CASSVPIRSGGYEQYF.

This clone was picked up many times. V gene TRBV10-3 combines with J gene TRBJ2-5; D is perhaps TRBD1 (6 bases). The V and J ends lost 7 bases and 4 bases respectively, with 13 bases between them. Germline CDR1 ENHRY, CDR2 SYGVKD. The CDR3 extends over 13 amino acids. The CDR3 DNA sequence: TGTGCCATCACCAACAGGGCTGGAGAGACCCAGTACTTC. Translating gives CAITNRAGETQYF.

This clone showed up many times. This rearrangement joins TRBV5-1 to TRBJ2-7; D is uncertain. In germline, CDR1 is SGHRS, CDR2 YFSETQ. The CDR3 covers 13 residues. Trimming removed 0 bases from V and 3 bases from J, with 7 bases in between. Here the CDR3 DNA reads TGCGCCAGCAGCTTGGGCGTCTTCTACGAGCAGTACTTC. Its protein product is CASSLGVFYEQYF.

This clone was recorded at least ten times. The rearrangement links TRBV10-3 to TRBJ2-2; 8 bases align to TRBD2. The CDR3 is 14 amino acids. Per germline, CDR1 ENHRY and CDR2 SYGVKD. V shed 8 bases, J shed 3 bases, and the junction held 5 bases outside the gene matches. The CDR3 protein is CAIGLAGDTGELFF. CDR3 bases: TGTGCCATCGGTCTAGCGGGTGACACCGGGGAGCTGTTTTTT.

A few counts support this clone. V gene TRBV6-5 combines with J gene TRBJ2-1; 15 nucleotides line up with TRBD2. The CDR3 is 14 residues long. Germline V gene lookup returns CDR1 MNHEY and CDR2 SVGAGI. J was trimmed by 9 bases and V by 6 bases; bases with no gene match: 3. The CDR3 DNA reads TGTGCCAGCAGCCTGGGACTAGCGGGGGGTGAGCAGTTCTTC. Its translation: CASSLGLAGGEQFF.

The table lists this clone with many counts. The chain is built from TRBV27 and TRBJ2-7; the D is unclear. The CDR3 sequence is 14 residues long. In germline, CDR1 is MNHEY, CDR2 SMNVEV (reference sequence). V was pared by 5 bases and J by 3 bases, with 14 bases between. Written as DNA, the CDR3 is TGTGCCAGCAGTCGAGGCCAGAACCTCTACGAGCAGTACTTC. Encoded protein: CASSRGQNLYEQYF.

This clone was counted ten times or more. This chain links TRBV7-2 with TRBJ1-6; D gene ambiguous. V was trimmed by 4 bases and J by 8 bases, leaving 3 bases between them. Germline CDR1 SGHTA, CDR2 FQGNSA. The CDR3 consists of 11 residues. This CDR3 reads CASSSDSPLHF. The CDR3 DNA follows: TGTGCCAGCAGCTCGGATTCACCCCTCCACTTT.

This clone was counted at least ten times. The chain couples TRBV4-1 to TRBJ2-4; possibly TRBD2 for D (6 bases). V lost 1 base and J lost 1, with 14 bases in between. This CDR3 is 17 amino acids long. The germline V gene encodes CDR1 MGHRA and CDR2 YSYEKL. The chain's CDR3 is CASSQGSARGAKNIQYF. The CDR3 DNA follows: TGCGCCAGCAGCCAAGGTAGCGCCCGGGGGGCCAAAAACATTCAGTACTTC.

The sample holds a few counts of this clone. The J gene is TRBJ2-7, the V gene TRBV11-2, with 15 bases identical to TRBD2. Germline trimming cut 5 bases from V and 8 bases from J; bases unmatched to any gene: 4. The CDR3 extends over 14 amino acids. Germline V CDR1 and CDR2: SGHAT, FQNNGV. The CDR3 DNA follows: TGTGCCAGCAGCCTGGGACTAGCGGGGGGAAAGCAGTACTTC. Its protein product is CASSLGLAGGKQYF.

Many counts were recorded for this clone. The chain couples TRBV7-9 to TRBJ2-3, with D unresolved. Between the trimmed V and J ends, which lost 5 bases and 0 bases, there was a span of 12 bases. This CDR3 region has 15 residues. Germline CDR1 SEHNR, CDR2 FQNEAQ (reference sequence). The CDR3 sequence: CASSQAGGSTDTQYF. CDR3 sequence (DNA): TGTGCCAGCAGCCAGGCCGGTGGGAGCACAGATACGCAGTATTTT.